The source of this T cell receptor beta chain is a study of response to subunit inactivated influenza vaccine. General study findings and limits: Few additional T cells are recruited per seasonal influenza vaccination, authors suggested.

TCRdb processed the RT-PCR reads anew with MiXCR; each CDR3 protein has one entry. In the table there are approximately 680,000 distinct CDR3 sequences, approximately 15% of which are singletons. This clonotype turned up a few times. What it binds is not known. The CDR3 spans 16 residues. Germline-derived CDR1 and CDR2 are SGHRS and YFSETQ. V lost 4 bases and J 5 bases, leaving 22 bases between the germline ends. This rearrangement joins TRBV5-1 to TRBJ2-7, with D possibly called TRBD1 or TRBD2 (5 bases each). This clonotype was sampled from a man in his forties or fifties who received an inactivated influenza vaccine. Sequences were derived from PBMCs from blood, sampled approximately 12 days after vaccination. The CDR3: CASSPTPKGRKDEQYF. In DNA form, the CDR3 reads TGCGCCAGCAGCCCAACCCCAAAGGGGAGAAAGGACGAGCAGTACTTC.